This TCR beta chain appears in the sequencing data of a study of T cell repertoires in aging, cancer and after chemotherapy. In the study overall: Pre- and post-chemotherapy samples were paired from glioblastoma patients treated with temozolomide-based therapy.

The study's findings and limits: Compared with age-matched healthy donors, untreated hematological or solid cancer patients showed higher blood TCR clonality.

This clonotype is labeled as large. Its specificity is not known. The ends were cut back, 4 bases at V and 4 bases at J, with 8 bases in the middle. The CDR3 is 14 amino acids. Germline loops: CDR1 MNHEY, CDR2 SVGAGI. A mixed TRB-A/B primer pool amplified rearranged TRB by multiplex touch-down PCR. TCRdb re-called the multiplex PCR reads with MiXCR, one entry per CDR3 protein. The data show some 1,000 distinct CDR3 sequences, with about a quarter seen just once and under 35% held by the top ten. Peripheral blood genomic DNA, not sorted cells or RNA, was the template. The V call is TRBV6-5, the J call TRBJ1-6, with D tentatively TRBD1 (5 bases). The sequenced sample was blood. This TCR came from a human donor with a solid tumor. CDR3 loop: CASSLQVYNSPLHF. In nucleotides, the CDR3 is TGTGCCAGCAGTTTACAGGTTTATAATTCACCCCTCCACTTT.